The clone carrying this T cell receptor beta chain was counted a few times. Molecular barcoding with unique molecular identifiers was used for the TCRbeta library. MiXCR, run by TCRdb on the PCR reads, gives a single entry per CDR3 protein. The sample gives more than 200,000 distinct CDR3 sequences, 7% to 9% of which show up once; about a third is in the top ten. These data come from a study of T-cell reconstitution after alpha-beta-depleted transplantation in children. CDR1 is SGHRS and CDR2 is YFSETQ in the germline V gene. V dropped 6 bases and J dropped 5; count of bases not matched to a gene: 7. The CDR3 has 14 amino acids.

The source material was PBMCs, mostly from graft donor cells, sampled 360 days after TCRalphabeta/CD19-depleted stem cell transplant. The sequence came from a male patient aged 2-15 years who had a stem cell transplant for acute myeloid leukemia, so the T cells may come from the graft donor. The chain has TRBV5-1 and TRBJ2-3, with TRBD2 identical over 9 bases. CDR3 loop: CASTGGGARDTQYF. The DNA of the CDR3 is TGCGCCAGCACGGGCGGGGGGGCCAGAGATACGCAGTATTTT. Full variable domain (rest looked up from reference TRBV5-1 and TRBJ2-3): KAGVTQTPRYLIKTRGQQVTLSCSPISGHRSVSWYQQTPGQGLQFLFEYFSETQRNKGNFPGRFSGRQFSNSRSEMNVSTLELGDSALYLCASTGGGARDTQYFGPGTRLTVL.